What follows are 27 T cell receptor beta chains derived from one specimen sequenced in a study of human T cells and chemical hapten exposure. TCRdb called the RACE reads again in MiXCR, with one record for every CDR3 protein. The sample holds 300,000 to 450,000 distinct CDR3 sequences, about 4.4% seen once. Documented time point: patch test 1, 2 weeks after DPC sensitization. As for treatment: therapeutic diphenylcyclopropenone sensitization with weekly scalp DPC. The source was whole blood, collected in connection with sensitization to the hapten diphenylcyclopropenone (DPC). The receptors derive from a woman in her forties or fifties with alopecia areata. Some clones in this sample may be carry-over from other donors' samples.

This clonotype was observed a handful of times. The chain joins TRBV10-3 to TRBJ1-3; D is uncertain. Deletions cut 3 bases from V and 1 base from J, with 4 bases between. The germline V gene encodes CDR1 ENHRY and CDR2 SYGVKD. The CDR3 is 13 amino acids. The chain's CDR3 is CAISDISGNTIYF. DNA of the CDR3: TGTGCCATCAGTGACATATCTGGAAACACCATATATTTT.

This clonotype has at least ten counts. The V call is TRBV6-2 or TRBV6-3, the J call TRBJ2-7; 10 bases fit TRBD2. Germline values: CDR1 MNHEY, CDR2 SVGEGT. Unmatched junction bases numbered 5, after V lost 6 bases and J lost 3 bases. CDR3 length equals 14 residues. The CDR3 is CASRSTSGVYEQYF. DNA for the CDR3: TGTGCCAGCAGAAGCACTAGCGGGGTCTACGAGCAGTACTTC.

This clonotype was seen ten or more times. This chain links TRBV10-3 with TRBJ1-2, with D perhaps TRBD1 (6 bases). V lost 5 bases, J lost 6 bases, and 13 bases lay in between. The CDR3 extends over 13 amino acids. The germline V gene encodes CDR1 ENHRY and CDR2 SYGVKD. CDR3 sequence: CAISLTGTDGYTF. In nucleotides, the CDR3 is TGTGCCATCAGTCTTACAGGGACGGATGGCTACACCTTC.

The sample holds many counts of this clonotype. The rearrangement links TRBV29-1 to TRBJ1-1; 9 bases map to TRBD1. Germline V gene data show CDR1 as SQVTM and CDR2 as ANQGSEA. Trimming at V came to 6 bases and at J to 7 bases, leaving 6 bases not matched to a gene. This CDR3 region has 12 residues. CDR3 protein: CSVDRGGVEAFF. The DNA of the CDR3 is TGCAGCGTGGACAGGGGAGGGGTTGAAGCTTTCTTT. Based on the CDR3 plus reference TRBV29-1 and TRBJ1-1, the full variable domain is SAVISQKPSRDICQRGTSLTIQCQVDSQVTMMFWYRQQPGQSLTLIATANQGSEATYESGFVIDKFPISRPNLTFSTLTVSNMSPEDSSIYLCSVDRGGVEAFFGQGTRLTVV.

This clonotype was seen ten or more times. V is TRBV24-1 and J is TRBJ2-7; 11 nucleotides agree with TRBD2. This CDR3 is 15 amino acids long. Trimming at V came to 5 bases and at J to 7 bases, leaving 9 bases not matched to a gene. From germline, CDR1 is KGHDR and CDR2 SFDVKD. For the CDR3, the DNA is TGTGCCACCAGTGGGAAACTAGCGGGAGTCGGGGAGCAGTACTTC. This translates into CATSGKLAGVGEQYF.

This clonotype was counted many times. The chain has TRBV10-3 and TRBJ2-1, with 11 bases that match TRBD2. Germline trimming cut 11 bases from V and 5 bases from J; bases unmatched to any gene: 8. Germline assignment: CDR1 ENHRY and CDR2 SYGVKD. The length of the CDR3 is 14 residues. CDR3 DNA sequence: TGTGCCGTAAAGACTAGCGGGACAAACAATGAGCAGTTCTTC. Translating gives CAVKTSGTNNEQFF.

Many counts were recorded for this clonotype. The chain employs TRBV15 and TRBJ2-3, with TRBD2 matching 8 bases. The CDR3 sequence is 15 residues long. Trimming cost V 6 bases and J 0 bases; bases outside gene matches: 5. Looked up from germline, CDR1 is LNHNV and CDR2 is YYDKDF (reference sequence). The CDR3 sequence is CATRWGGGSTDTQYF. CDR3 bases: TGTGCCACCAGGTGGGGCGGGGGGAGCACAGATACGCAGTATTTT.

The table lists this clonotype with many counts. V gene TRBV11-2 combines with J gene TRBJ1-5, with a weak D call TRBD1 (5 bases). This CDR3 comprises 13 residues. Germline V gene sequence: CDR1 SGHAT, CDR2 FQNNGV. Trimming removed 0 bases at V and 5 bases at J, with 5 bases between. CDR3 nucleotides: TGTGCCAGCAGCTTAGACAGGGATCAGCCCCAGCATTTT. It specifies CASSLDRDQPQHF.

There are a few counts of this clonotype. CDR3 in amino acids: CSAGLETQYF. CDR3 bases: TGCAGCGCTGGACTAGAAACGCAGTATTTT. The V and J genes are TRBV29-1 and TRBJ2-3, with 7 bases fitting TRBD2. CDR3 length: 10 amino acids. Germline V gene data show CDR1 as SQVTM and CDR2 as ANQGSEA. V dropped 7 bases and J dropped 9; count of bases not matched to a gene: 4.

This clonotype turned up a few times. The chain is built from TRBV29-1 and TRBJ1-1, with a tentative D call TRBD1 (6 bases). CDR3 length: 12 amino acids. V lost 3 bases and J 4 bases, leaving 9 bases between the germline ends. CDR1 and CDR2 (germline): SQVTM, ANQGSEA. CDR3 loop: CSVDLGATEAFF. Written as DNA, the CDR3 is TGCAGCGTTGATTTGGGGGCCACTGAAGCTTTCTTT.

This clonotype was recorded a few times. CDR3: CASSFERGDVSYEQYF. The CDR3 DNA sequence: TGTGCCAGCAGCTTTGAGAGAGGTGACGTCTCCTACGAGCAGTACTTC. The chain is built from TRBV7-6 and TRBJ2-7; unclear D gene. Germline CDR1 is SGHVS and CDR2 is FNYEAQ. The germline V and J ends were trimmed by 3 bases and 0 bases, with 15 bases remaining between them. CDR3 length equals 16 residues.

The sample holds many counts of this clonotype. This rearrangement joins TRBV12-3 or TRBV12-4 to TRBJ1-1; D uncertain. This CDR3 contains 14 residues. Trimming left V 10 bases short and J 0 bases short, with 15 bases between. The CDR3 sequence: CATPPKGMNTEAFF. The DNA for the CDR3 is TGTGCCACCCCGCCGAAGGGAATGAACACTGAAGCTTTCTTT.

The gene calls are TRBV27 and TRBJ1-5; TRBD1 aligns across 9 bases. The CDR3 loop spans 14 amino acids. Germline-derived CDR1 and CDR2 are MNHEY and SMNVEV (reference sequence). Trimming took 8 bases from V and 7 from J; bases not matched to a gene: 9. The CDR3, as DNA: TGTGCCAGCGGGGACAGGGCGACGGGACAGCCCCAGCATTTT. Its protein product is CASGDRATGQPQHF.

This clonotype has a count of ten or more. The chain has TRBV25-1 and TRBJ2-5, with 11 bases identical to TRBD2. Germline V gene data show CDR1 as MGHDK and CDR2 as SYGVNS. The CDR3 spans 15 residues. V shed 3 bases, J shed 3 bases, and the junction held 3 bases outside the gene matches. CDR3 coding DNA: TGTGCCAGCAGTGATATAGCGGGAGGGAAAGAGACCCAGTACTTC. As protein: CASSDIAGGKETQYF.

The rearrangement uses TRBV25-1 and TRBJ1-4, with D tentatively TRBD1 (5 bases). Germline-derived CDR1 and CDR2 are MGHDK and SYGVNS. The V and J ends lost 2 bases and 7 bases respectively, with 11 bases between them. The length of the CDR3 is 14 residues. CDR3 in amino acids: CASSEEGLGEKLFF. The CDR3 DNA is TGTGCCAGCAGTGAAGAGGGGTTAGGTGAAAAACTGTTTTTT.

This clonotype occurred many times. The chain employs TRBV3-1 and TRBJ2-1; D possibly uses TRBD1 or TRBD2 (5 bases each). The V and J ends lost 3 bases and 8 bases respectively, with 17 bases between them. Germline V lookup: CDR1 LGHDT, CDR2 YNNKEL (reference sequence). This CDR3 is built from 15 residues. This CDR3 reads CASSHGASNVDEQFF. As DNA, the CDR3 is TGTGCCAGCAGCCACGGGGCTAGCAATGTCGATGAGCAGTTCTTC.

This clonotype has a handful of counts. The genes are TRBV4-1 and TRBJ2-1; no definite D call. The CDR3 is made up of 15 amino acids. The V end lost 1 base, the J end lost 5 bases, and 12 bases lay between the germline ends. Germline V gives CDR1 MGHRA, CDR2 YSYEKL. The CDR3 protein is CASSQGLVPHNEQFF. DNA of the CDR3: TGCGCCAGCAGCCAAGGTCTAGTCCCCCACAATGAGCAGTTCTTC.

Ten or more counts support this clonotype. This chain joins TRBV20-1 and TRBJ2-1; D is ambiguous. CDR3 length: 13 residues. Germline assignment: CDR1 DFQATT and CDR2 SNEGSKA (reference sequence). Trimming cost V 3 bases and J 5 bases, with 11 bases left between them. This chain's CDR3 is CSARVGSDNEQFF. The DNA for the CDR3 is TGCAGTGCTAGGGTGGGGTCAGACAATGAGCAGTTCTTC.

This clonotype was seen ten or more times. The chain combines TRBV2 with TRBJ1-2, with D maybe TRBD1 (5 bases). The CDR3 spans 14 residues. Germline V gene lookup returns CDR1 SNHLY and CDR2 FYNNEI. Trimming removed 1 base at V and 8 bases at J, with 14 bases between. The CDR3 is CASSEGGEVRGYTF. The CDR3 DNA is TGTGCCAGCAGTGAAGGGGGCGAAGTGCGAGGCTACACCTTC. The full variable domain, completed using reference TRBV2 and TRBJ1-2, is EPEVTQTPSHQVTQMGQEVILRCVPISNHLYFYWYRQILGQKVEFLVSFYNNEISEKSEIFDDQFSVERPDGSNFTLKIRSTKLEDSAMYFCASSEGGEVRGYTFGSGTRLTVV.

Only a few counts were recorded for this clonotype. The chain couples TRBV12-3 or TRBV12-4 to TRBJ2-5; TRBD2 matches 11 bases. Unmatched junction bases numbered 0, after V lost 3 bases and J lost 3 bases. This CDR3 contains 14 residues. CDR3 coding DNA: TGTGCCAGCAGTTTTAGCGGGAGGGAAGAGACCCAGTACTTC. Its translation: CASSFSGREETQYF.

This clonotype appeared many times. The CDR3 is CASSSRQGRSGNEQFF. The CDR3, as DNA: TGTGCCAGCAGTTCCCGACAGGGGAGAAGCGGCAATGAGCAGTTCTTC. This rearrangement joins TRBV12-3 or TRBV12-4 to TRBJ2-1, with 8 bases identical to TRBD1. The CDR3 consists of 16 residues. The ends lost 4 bases at V and 6 bases at J; junction bases unmatched: 11.

With respect to this clonotype: A read error is possible here, since a much larger clone lies one base away. The chain carries TRBV4-3 and TRBJ1-6; 9 bases are shared with TRBD1. The CDR3 is made up of 15 amino acids. In germline, CDR1 is LGHNA, CDR2 YSLEER. Here the CDR3 DNA reads TGCGCCAGCAGCCAAGACTCGACAGGGGGGTCACCCCCCCACTTT. This codes for CASSQDSTGGSPPHF.

At least ten counts were recorded for this clonotype. The chain links TRBV20-1 to TRBJ1-4, with D maybe TRBD1 (6 bases). Germline-derived CDR1 and CDR2 are DFQATT and SNEGSKA (reference sequence). The CDR3 runs to 13 residues. V lost 6 bases and J 4 bases, leaving 12 bases between the germline ends. CDR3 DNA: TGCAGTGCCCTACAGGGAAATAATGAAAAACTGTTTTTT. It codes for CSALQGNNEKLFF.

This clonotype occurred a few times. The chain carries TRBV3-1 and TRBJ2-3; the D is unclear. The V end was cut by 4 bases, the J end by 5 bases, with 16 bases between. This CDR3 contains 15 residues. The germline V gene encodes CDR1 LGHDT and CDR2 YNNKEL (reference sequence). CDR3 loop: CASSPLGGLQDTQYF. CDR3 DNA sequence: TGTGCCAGCAGCCCACTGGGTGGGTTGCAAGATACGCAGTATTTT.

This clonotype was recorded many times. The chain recombines TRBV6-1 with TRBJ2-6; D not certain. Germline V CDR1 and CDR2: MNHNS, SASEGT. Trimming stripped 5 bases from V and 0 bases from J, with 20 bases between. The CDR3 is 19 amino acids. CDR3 region: CASSRPGRQISSGANVLTF. CDR3 in DNA: TGTGCCAGCAGTCGTCCTGGCCGCCAAATCAGCTCTGGGGCCAACGTCCTGACTTTC.

This clonotype was seen a handful of times. V usage is TRBV11-2 and J usage is TRBJ2-7; possible D gene TRBD1, 6 bases. V lost 5 bases and J lost 2, with 13 bases in between. Germline V gene data show CDR1 as SGHAT and CDR2 as FQNNGV. This CDR3 comprises 14 residues. In nucleotides, the CDR3 is TGTGCCAGCAGCCCAGGACAGTTAGCCTACGAGCAGTACTTC. It codes for CASSPGQLAYEQYF.

This clonotype was detected ten times or more. The V gene is TRBV20-1, the J gene TRBJ2-1; unclear D gene. The CDR3 extends over 15 amino acids. With 3 bases removed from V and 1 base from J, the gap between germline ends came to 13 bases. The germline V gene encodes CDR1 DFQATT and CDR2 SNEGSKA (reference sequence). The CDR3 nucleotides read TGCAGTGCTAGTGGAACTACCCAATCCTACAATGAGCAGTTCTTC. Its translation is CSASGTTQSYNEQFF.